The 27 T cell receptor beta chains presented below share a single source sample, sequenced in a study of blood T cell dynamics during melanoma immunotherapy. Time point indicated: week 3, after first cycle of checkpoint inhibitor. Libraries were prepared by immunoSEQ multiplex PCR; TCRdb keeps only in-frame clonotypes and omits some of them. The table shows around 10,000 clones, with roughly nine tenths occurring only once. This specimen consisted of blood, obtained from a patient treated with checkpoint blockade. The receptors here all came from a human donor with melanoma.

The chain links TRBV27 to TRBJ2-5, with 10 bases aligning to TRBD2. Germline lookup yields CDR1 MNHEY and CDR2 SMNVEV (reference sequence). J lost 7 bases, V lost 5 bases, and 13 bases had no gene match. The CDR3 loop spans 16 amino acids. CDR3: CASSPRTSGGRGTQYF. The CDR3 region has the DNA TGTGCCAGCAGTCCACGGACTAGCGGCGGTCGAGGGACCCAGTACTTC.

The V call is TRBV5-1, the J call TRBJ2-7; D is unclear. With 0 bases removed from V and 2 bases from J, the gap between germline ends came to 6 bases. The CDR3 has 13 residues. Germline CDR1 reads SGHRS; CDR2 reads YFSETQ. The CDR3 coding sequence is TGCGCCAGCAGCTTGGGGGTCGCCTACGAGCAGTACTTC. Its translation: CASSLGVAYEQYF.

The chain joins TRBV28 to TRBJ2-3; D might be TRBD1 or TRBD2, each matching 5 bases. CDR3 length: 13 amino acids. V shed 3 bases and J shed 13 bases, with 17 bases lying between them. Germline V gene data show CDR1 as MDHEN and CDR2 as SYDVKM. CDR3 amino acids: CASSFWDGRDKYF. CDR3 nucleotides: TGTGCCAGCAGTTTTTGGGACGGCAGGGATAAGTATTTT.

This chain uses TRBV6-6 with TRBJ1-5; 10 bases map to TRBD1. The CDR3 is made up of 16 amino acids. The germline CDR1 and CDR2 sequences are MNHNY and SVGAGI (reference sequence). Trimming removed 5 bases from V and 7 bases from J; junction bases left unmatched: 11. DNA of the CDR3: TGTGCCAGCAGTCCCCTAGACAGGGGGCTAGGGCAGCCCCAGCATTTT. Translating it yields CASSPLDRGLGQPQHF.

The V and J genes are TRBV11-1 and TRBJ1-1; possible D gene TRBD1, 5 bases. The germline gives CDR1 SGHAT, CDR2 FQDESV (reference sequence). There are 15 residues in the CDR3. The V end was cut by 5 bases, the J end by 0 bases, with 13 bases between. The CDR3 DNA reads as TGTGCCAGCAGCGTACTAGGGGCCGTGAACACTGAAGCTTTCTTT. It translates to CASSVLGAVNTEAFF.

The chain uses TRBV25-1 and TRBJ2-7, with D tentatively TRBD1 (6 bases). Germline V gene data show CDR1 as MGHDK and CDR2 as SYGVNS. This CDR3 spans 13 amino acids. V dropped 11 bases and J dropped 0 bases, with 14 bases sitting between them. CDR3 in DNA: TGTGCCGCAGGGGCGGCAAGCTCCTACGAGCAGTACTTC. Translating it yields CAAGAASSYEQYF.

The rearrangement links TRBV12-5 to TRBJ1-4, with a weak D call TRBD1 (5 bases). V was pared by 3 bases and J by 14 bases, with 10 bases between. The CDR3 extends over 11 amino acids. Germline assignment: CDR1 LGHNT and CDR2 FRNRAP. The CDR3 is CASGFGRGLFF. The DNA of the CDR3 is TGTGCTAGTGGTTTCGGTCGGGGGCTGTTTTTT. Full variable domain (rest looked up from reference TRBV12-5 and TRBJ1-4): DARVTQTPRHKVTEMGQEVTMRCQPILGHNTVFWYRQTMMQGLELLAYFRNRAPLDDSGMPKDRFSAEMPDATLATLKIQPSEPRDSAVYFCASGFGRGLFFGSGTQLSVL.

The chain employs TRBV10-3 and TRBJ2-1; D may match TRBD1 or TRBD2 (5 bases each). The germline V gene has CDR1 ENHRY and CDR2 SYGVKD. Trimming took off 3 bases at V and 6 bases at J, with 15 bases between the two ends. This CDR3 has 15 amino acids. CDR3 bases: TGTGCCATCAGTGACAGCCGGGGCCCCTCCAATGAGCAGTTCTTC. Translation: CAISDSRGPSNEQFF.

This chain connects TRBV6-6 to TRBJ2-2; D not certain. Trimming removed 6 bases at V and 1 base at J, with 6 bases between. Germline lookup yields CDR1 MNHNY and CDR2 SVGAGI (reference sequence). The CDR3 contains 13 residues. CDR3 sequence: CASSSVNTGELFF. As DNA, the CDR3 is TGTGCCAGCAGCTCAGTGAACACCGGGGAGCTGTTTTTT.

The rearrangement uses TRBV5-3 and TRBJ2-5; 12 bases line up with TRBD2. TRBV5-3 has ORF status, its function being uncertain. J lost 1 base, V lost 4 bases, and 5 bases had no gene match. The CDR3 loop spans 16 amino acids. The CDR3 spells CARSQRTSGTQETQYF. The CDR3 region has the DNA TGTGCCAGAAGCCAAAGGACTAGCGGGACCCAAGAGACCCAGTACTTC.

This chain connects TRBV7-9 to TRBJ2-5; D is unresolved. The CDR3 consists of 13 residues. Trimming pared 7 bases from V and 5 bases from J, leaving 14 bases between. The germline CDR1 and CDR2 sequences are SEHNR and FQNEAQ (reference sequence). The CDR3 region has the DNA TGTGCCAGCATGGGTGCCCTATGGGAGACCCAGTACTTC. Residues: CASMGALWETQYF.

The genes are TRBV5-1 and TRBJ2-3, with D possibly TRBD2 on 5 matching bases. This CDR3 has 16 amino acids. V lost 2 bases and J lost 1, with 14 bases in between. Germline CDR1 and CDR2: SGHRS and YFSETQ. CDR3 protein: CASSLGSVGGTDTQYF. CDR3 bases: TGCGCCAGCAGCTTAGGGTCGGTGGGAGGCACAGATACGCAGTATTTT.

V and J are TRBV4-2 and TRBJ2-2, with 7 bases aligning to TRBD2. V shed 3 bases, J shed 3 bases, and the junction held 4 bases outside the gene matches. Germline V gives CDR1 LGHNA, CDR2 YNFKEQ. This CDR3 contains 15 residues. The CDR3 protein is CASSQGGTYTGELFF. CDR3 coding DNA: TGTGCCAGCAGCCAGGGGGGGACCTACACCGGGGAGCTGTTTTTT.

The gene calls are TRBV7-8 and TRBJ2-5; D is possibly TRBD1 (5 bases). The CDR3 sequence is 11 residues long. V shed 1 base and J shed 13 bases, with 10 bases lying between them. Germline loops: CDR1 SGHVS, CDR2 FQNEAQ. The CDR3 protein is CASSLGAQGYF. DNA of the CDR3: TGTGCCAGCAGCTTAGGGGCCCAGGGGTACTTC.

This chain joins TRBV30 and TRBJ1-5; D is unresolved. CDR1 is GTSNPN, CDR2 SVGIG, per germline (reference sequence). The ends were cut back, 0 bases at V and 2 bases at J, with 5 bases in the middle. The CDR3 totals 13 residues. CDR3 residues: CAWSVGGNQPQHF. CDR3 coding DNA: TGTGCCTGGAGTGTTGGGGGCAATCAGCCCCAGCATTTT.

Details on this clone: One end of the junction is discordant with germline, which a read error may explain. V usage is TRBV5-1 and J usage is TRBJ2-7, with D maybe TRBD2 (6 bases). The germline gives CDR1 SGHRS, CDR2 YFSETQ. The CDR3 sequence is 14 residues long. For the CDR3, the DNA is TGCGCCAGCAGCTTGGGGCCGGGCCTAGCGAGGATGCACTTC. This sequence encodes CASSLGPGLARMHF.

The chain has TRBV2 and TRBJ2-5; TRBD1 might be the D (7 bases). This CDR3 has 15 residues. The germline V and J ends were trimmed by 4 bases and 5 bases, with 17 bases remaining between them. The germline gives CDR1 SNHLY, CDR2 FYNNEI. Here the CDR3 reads CASSGQTGRTETQYF. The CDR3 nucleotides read TGTGCCAGCAGTGGCCAGACAGGGAGGACGGAGACCCAGTACTTC.

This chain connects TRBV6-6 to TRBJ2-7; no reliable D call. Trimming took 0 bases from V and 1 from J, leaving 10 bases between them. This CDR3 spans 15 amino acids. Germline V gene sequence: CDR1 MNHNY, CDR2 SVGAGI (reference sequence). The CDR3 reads CASSYSSQESYEQYF. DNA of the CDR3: TGTGCCAGCAGTTACTCGAGTCAGGAGTCCTACGAGCAGTACTTC.

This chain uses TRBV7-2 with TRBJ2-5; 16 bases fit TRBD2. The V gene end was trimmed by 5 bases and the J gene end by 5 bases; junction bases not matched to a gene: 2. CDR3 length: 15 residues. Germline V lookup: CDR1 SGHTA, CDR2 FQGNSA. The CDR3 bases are TGTGCCAGCAGCCCGGGACTAGCGGGAGGGGAGACCCAGTACTTC. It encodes CASSPGLAGGETQYF. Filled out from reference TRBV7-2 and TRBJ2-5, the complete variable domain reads GAGVSQSPSNKVTEKGKDVELRCDPISGHTALYWYRQSLGQGLEFLIYFQGNSAPDKSGLPSDRFSAERTGGSVSTLTIQRTQQEDSAVYLCASSPGLAGGETQYFGPGTRLLVL.

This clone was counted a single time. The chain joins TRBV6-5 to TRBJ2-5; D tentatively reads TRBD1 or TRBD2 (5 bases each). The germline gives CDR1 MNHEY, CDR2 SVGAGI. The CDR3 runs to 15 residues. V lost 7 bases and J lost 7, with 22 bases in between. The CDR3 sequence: CASTPAAAVGVTQYF. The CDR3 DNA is TGTGCCAGCACCCCCGCCGCCGCCGTGGGGGTGACCCAGTACTTC.

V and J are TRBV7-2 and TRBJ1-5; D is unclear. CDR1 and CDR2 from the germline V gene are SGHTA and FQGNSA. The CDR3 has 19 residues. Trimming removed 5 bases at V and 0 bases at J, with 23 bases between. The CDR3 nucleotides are TGTGCCAGCAGCCCCCCGGCGTCGCCCCTCTACGTTAGCAATCAGCCCCAGCATTTT. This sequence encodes CASSPPASPLYVSNQPQHF. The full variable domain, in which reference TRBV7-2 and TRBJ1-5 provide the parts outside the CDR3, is GAGVSQSPSNKVTEKGKDVELRCDPISGHTALYWYRQSLGQGLEFLIYFQGNSAPDKSGLPSDRFSAERTGGSVSTLTIQRTQQEDSAVYLCASSPPASPLYVSNQPQHFGDGTRLSIL.

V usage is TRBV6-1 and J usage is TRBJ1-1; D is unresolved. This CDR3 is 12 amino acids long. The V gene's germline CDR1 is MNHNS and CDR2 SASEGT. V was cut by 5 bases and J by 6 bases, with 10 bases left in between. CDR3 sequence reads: CASSTRWSEAFF. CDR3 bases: TGTGCCAGCAGTACCCGATGGTCTGAAGCTTTCTTT.

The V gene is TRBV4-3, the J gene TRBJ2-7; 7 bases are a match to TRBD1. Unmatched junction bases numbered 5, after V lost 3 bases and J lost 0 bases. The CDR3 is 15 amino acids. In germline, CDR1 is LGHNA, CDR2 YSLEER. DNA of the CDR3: TGCGCCAGCAGCCACCAGACAGGGAACTCCTACGAGCAGTACTTC. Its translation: CASSHQTGNSYEQYF.

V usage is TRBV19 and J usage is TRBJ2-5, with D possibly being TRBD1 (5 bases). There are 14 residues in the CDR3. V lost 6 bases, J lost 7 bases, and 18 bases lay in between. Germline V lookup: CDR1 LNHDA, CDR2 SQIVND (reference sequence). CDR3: CASRQTASQGTQYF. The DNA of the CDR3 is TGTGCCAGTAGACAAACAGCCTCCCAGGGGACCCAGTACTTC.

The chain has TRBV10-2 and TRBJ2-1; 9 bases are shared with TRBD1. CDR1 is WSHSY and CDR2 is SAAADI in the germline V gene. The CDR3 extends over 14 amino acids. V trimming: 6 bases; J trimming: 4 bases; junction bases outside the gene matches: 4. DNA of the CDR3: TGCGCCAGCAGCACAGGGGGCGGGTACAATGAGCAGTTCTTC. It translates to CASSTGGGYNEQFF.

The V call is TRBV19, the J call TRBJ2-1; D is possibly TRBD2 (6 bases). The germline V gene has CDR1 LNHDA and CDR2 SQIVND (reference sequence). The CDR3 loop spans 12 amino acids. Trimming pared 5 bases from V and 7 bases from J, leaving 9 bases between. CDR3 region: CASSLSGNEQFF. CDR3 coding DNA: TGTGCCAGTAGTCTCAGCGGGAATGAGCAGTTCTTC.

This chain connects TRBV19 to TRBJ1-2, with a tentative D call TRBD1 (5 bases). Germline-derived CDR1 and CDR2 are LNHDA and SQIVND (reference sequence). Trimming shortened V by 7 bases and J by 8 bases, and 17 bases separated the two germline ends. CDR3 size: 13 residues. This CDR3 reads CASTPGDQGGYTF. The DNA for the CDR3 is TGTGCCAGTACCCCCGGAGACCAGGGCGGCTACACCTTC.